These 2 T cell receptor beta chains share one sample of origin, sequenced in a study of blood T cell repertoires in COVID-19. The assay was immunoSEQ multiplex PCR, and TCRdb's table has in-frame clones only and misses some. The profile covers about 180,000 clones, with 80% to 90% appearing a single time and under 25% taken by the ten largest. Sequencing input: peripheral blood. The receptors come from a man aged 65 to 79 with active or convalescent COVID-19.

Concerning this clone: The sample has other DNA sequences that encode this CDR3 too. The J gene is TRBJ2-5, the V gene TRBV3-1 (or the pseudogene TRBV3-2), with 12 bases matching TRBD2. Germline values: CDR1 LGHDT, CDR2 YNNKEL (reference sequence). There are 16 residues in the CDR3. V shed 1 base and J 5 bases; nucleotides not matched to a gene: 5. DNA of the CDR3: TGTGCCAGCAGCCAAGGTCGGACTAGCGGGACCGAGACCCAGTACTTC. Translating gives CASSQGRTSGTETQYF.

Regarding this clone: The junction departs from germline at one end; a sequencing error may be responsible. This CDR3 reads CASREDRGSTEAFF. The CDR3 DNA sequence: TGTGCCAGCAGGGAAGACAGGGGAAGCACTGAAGCTTTCTTT. The rearrangement joins TRBV6-1 to TRBJ1-1; 8 nucleotides match TRBD1. The V gene's germline CDR1 is MNHNS and CDR2 SASEGT. The CDR3 consists of 14 residues.